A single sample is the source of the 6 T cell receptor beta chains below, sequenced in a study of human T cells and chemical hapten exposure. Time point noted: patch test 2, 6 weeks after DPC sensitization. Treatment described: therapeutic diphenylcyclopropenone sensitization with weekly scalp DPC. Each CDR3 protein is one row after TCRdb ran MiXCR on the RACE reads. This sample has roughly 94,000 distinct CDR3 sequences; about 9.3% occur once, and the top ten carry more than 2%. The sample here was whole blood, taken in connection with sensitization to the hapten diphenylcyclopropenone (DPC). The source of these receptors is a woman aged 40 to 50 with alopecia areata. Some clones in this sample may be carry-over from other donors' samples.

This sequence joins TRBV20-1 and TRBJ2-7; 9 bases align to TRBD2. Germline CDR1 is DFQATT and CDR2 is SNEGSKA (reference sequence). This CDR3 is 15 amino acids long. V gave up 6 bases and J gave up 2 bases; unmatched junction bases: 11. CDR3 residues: CSASGGGRVPYEQYF. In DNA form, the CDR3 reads TGCAGTGCCAGCGGTGGCGGGAGGGTTCCCTACGAGCAGTACTTC.

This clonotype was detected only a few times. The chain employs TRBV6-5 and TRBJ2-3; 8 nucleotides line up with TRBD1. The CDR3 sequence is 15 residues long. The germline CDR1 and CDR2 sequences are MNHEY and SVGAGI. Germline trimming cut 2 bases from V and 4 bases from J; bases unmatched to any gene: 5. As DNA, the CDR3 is TGTGCCAGCAGTTACGCGGACAGGGTTGCAGATACGCAGTATTTT. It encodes CASSYADRVADTQYF.

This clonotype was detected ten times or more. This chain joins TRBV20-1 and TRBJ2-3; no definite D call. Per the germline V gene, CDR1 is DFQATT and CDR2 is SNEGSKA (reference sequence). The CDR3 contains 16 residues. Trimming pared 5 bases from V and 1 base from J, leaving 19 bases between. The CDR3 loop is CSALGIAEIRTDTQYF. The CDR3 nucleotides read TGCAGTGCTCTAGGTATTGCGGAAATACGCACAGATACGCAGTATTTT.

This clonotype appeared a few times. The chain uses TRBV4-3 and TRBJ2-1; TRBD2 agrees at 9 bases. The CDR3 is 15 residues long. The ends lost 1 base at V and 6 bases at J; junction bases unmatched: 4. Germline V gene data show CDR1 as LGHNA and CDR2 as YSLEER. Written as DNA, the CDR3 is TGCGCCAGCAGCCAAGCGAGCGGGAGGACCAATGAGCAGTTCTTC. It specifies CASSQASGRTNEQFF.

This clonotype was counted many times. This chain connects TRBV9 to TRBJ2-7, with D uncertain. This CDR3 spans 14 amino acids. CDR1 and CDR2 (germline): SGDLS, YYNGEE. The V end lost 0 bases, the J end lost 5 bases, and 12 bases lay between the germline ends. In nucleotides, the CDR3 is TGTGCCAGCAGCGTAGAACAGAGTACCCACGAGCAGTACTTC. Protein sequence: CASSVEQSTHEQYF.

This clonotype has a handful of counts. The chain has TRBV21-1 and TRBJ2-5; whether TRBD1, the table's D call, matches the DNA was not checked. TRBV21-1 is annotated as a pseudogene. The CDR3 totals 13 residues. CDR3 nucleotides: TGTGCCAGCAGCACCCACCGGGGAAAGACCCAGTACTTC. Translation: CASSTHRGKTQYF.